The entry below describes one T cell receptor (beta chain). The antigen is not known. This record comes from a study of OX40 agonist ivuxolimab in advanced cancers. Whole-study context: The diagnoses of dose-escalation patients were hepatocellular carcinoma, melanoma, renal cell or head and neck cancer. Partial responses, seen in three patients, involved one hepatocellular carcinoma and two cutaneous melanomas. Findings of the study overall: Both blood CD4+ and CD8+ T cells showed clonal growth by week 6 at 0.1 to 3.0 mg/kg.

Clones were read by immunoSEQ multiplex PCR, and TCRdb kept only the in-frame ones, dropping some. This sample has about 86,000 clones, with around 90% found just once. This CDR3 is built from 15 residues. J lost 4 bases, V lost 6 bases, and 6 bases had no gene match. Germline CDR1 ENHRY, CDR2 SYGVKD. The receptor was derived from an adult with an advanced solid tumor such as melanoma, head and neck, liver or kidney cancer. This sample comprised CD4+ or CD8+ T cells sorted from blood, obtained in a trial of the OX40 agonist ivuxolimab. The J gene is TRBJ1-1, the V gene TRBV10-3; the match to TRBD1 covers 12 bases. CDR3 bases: TGTGCCATCAGACCGGGACAGGGGGCGGTCACTGAAGCTTTCTTT. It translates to CAIRPGQGAVTEAFF.